Listed below are T cell receptor beta chains from one sample, sequenced in a study of cytomegalovirus exposure and HLA in healthy donors. Assay used: immunoSEQ multiplex PCR; TCRdb lists only in-frame clones, some missing. The profile covers about 190,000 clones, with roughly 80% appearing a single time and approximately 3.9% taken by the ten largest. Sample: PBMCs. These receptors all stem from a man over 45 in good health and CMV-seronegative. The CDR3 runs from the conserved cysteine through the conserved F or W. Each record gives: V gene, J gene, clone size, D gene, CDR3 DNA, CDR3 protein. A D gene is named only where the DNA matches it firmly. A row's size may be missing; if present it is once, few, many or a size class.

TRBV4-1	TRBJ2-7	-	-	TGCGCCAGCAGCAGCCCCGATATGAGCTCCTACGAGCAGTACTTC	CASSSPDMSSYEQYF
TRBV19	TRBJ1-4	-	-	TGCGCCAGTAAAAGGGAAGGGACTCGAAAACTGTTTTTT	CASKREGTRKLFF
TRBV10-3	TRBJ1-2	few	-	TGTGCCATCAGGATCGGTGAGAACTATGGCTACACCTTC	CAIRIGENYGYTF
TRBV12-5	TRBJ2-3	-	-	TGTGCTAGTGGCCACGGTACAGATACGCAGTATTTT	CASGHGTDTQYF
TRBV7-2	TRBJ2-3	-	TRBD1	TGTGCCAGCAGCTTAGAGGGACAGGGGGCGGATACGCAGTATTTT	CASSLEGQGADTQYF
TRBV7-3	TRBJ2-3	-	-	TGTGCCAGCAGATCGGGGAACACAGATACGCAGTATTTT	CASRSGNTDTQYF
TRBV19	TRBJ2-3	-	-	TGTGCCAGTGGGGACTTTACGGATACGCAGTATTTT	CASGDFTDTQYF
TRBV13	TRBJ1-2	-	TRBD1	TGTGCCAGCAGCCTGACAGGGGGCGGCTACACCTTC	CASSLTGGGYTF
TRBV5-5	TRBJ1-5	few	-	TGTGCCAGCAGCTTGGATTGGACAGCCAGCAATCAGCCCCAGCATTTT	CASSLDWTASNQPQHF
TRBV7-8	TRBJ2-1	-	TRBD2	TGTGCCAGCAGCTTAGCGGGGGGGAATGAGCAGTTCTTC	CASSLAGGNEQFF
TRBV5-1	TRBJ2-1	-	-	TGCGCCAGCAGCTTAGGGGGAAATGAGCAGTTCTTC	CASSLGGNEQFF
TRBV29-1	TRBJ2-3	-	TRBD2	TGCAGCGTTGACGGCCTAGCGGGGGTGGCAGATACGCAGTATTTT	CSVDGLAGVADTQYF
TRBV27	TRBJ2-7	-	TRBD2	TGTGCCAGCAGTTTCTTCCGTTTTGGGGGGGGTCACTACGAGCAGTACTTC	CASSFFRFGGGHYEQYF
TRBV4-1	TRBJ2-5	once	-	TGCGCCAGCAGCCAAGGTATCCGCCAAGAGACCCAGTACTTC	CASSQGIRQETQYF
TRBV5-5	TRBJ2-3	-	TRBD1	TGTGCCAGCAGCCCGGTAGGGCAGGGGGCAACAGATACGCAGTATTTT	CASSPVGQGATDTQYF
TRBV5-1	TRBJ2-3	-	TRBD1	TGCGCCAGCAGCTCTACCTCCGGGACAGGAGTTTGGGATACGCAGTATTTT	CASSSTSGTGVWDTQYF
TRBV6-4	TRBJ1-4	-	-	TGTGCCAGCAGCCGACAGGACGGGGAAAAACTGTTTTTT	CASSRQDGEKLFF
TRBV11-2	TRBJ2-5	once	-	TGTGCCAGCAGACGAAGGGGCCCAGAGACCCAGTACTTC	CASRRRGPETQYF
TRBV18	TRBJ2-7	-	-	TGTGCCAGCTCATTTCCCCCGGGGTCCTACGAGCAGTACTTC	CASSFPPGSYEQYF
TRBV19	TRBJ2-6	few	-	TGTGCCAGTAGTGTACGGGACACTGGGGCCAACGTCCTGACTTTC	CASSVRDTGANVLTF
TRBV5-1	TRBJ2-2	-	-	TGCGCCAGCAGCTTAGGGGTATCCGGGGAGCTGTTTTTT	CASSLGVSGELFF
TRBV11-1	TRBJ1-1	once	TRBD1	TGTGCCAGCAGATACAGGGGGACCAACACTGAAGCTTTCTTT	CASRYRGTNTEAFF
TRBV29-1	TRBJ2-5	-	TRBD1	TGCAGCGTACTCCGGGACAGGGGTTGGCGAGAGACCCAGTACTTC	CSVLRDRGWRETQYF
TRBV6-4	TRBJ1-6	-	-	TGTGCCAGCAGTGAGGAGGAAAATTCACCCCTCCACTTT	CASSEEENSPLHF
TRBV30	TRBJ1-2	-	-	TGTGCCTGGAGTCCCTCGTTTGGGGGCAGGTATGGCTACACCTTC	CAWSPSFGGRYGYTF
TRBV14	TRBJ1-2	-	-	TGTGCCAGCAGCCTAAGCATCCCGGGGGGCTACACCTTC	CASSLSIPGGYTF
TRBV2	TRBJ1-2	-	-	TGTGCCAGCATAGGCCGGACTTCTAACTATGGCTACACCTTC	CASIGRTSNYGYTF
TRBV5-1	TRBJ2-3	-	-	TGCGCCAGCATGGAGCGGTCTACAGATACGCAGTATTTT	CASMERSTDTQYF
TRBV19	TRBJ2-1	-	-	TGTGCCAGTAGCCTCGGTACCTACAATGAGCAGTTCTTC	CASSLGTYNEQFF
TRBV27	TRBJ2-2	once	-	TGTGCCAGCAGCCGGCAAGACAGCACCGGGGAGCTGTTTTTT	CASSRQDSTGELFF
TRBV7-6	TRBJ1-4	once	TRBD1	TGTGCCAGCAGCTCCCCTGGTGGGACAGGGGATCCTAATGAAAAACTGTTTTTT	CASSSPGGTGDPNEKLFF
TRBV6-5	TRBJ1-4	-	-	TGTGCCAGCAGTCGACAGATTAATGAAAAACTGTTTTTT	CASSRQINEKLFF